This T cell receptor beta chain emerged from a study of OX40 agonist ivuxolimab in advanced cancers. The CDR3 is 14 amino acids. Deletions cut 3 bases from V and 6 bases from J, with 11 bases between. In germline, CDR1 is LGHNA, CDR2 YSLEER. Libraries were prepared by immunoSEQ multiplex PCR; TCRdb keeps only in-frame clonotypes and omits some of them. The table lists over 85,000 clones, around nine tenths of them singletons. This specimen consisted of CD4+ or CD8+ T cells sorted from blood, obtained in a trial of the OX40 agonist ivuxolimab. This clonotype was obtained from an adult with an advanced solid tumor such as melanoma, head and neck, liver or kidney cancer. V is TRBV4-3 and J is TRBJ2-2; possibly TRBD2 for D (6 bases). The CDR3 DNA sequence: TGCGCCAGCAGCCAGGGACTTCTTTCCGGGGAGCTGTTTTTT. This codes for CASSQGLLSGELFF.